These 17 T cell receptor beta chains came from one sample sequenced in a study of CD8+ T cells in alopecia areata. RNA, once extracted, was reverse transcribed into cDNA for use as the sequencing template. Assay used: immunoSEQ multiplex PCR; TCRdb lists only in-frame clones, some missing. There are over 100,000 clones in the sample, none observed a single time. The material sequenced was lesional skin. The source is a C3H/HeJ mouse with alopecia areata. The mouse line has the MHC haplotype H2-k.

This clone was seen only a few times. All gene names here are mouse names. The read gets to within 4 residues of the CDR3 end, and the germline J gene fills in the rest. V and J are TRBV13-3 and TRBJ2-1; 8 bases map to TRBD2. This CDR3 has 13 residues. The germline V gene has CDR1 NNHDY and CDR2 SYVADS. CDR3 residues: CASRPGGRAEQFF. CDR3 DNA, as far as it was read: TGTGCCAGCAGGCCTGGGGGGAGGGCT.

For this clone: Mouse gene names apply. The read gets to within 4 residues of the CDR3 end, and the germline J gene fills in the rest. Other DNA sequences within the sample encode an identical CDR3. The rearrangement joins TRBV1 to TRBJ2-3, with 10 nucleotides matching TRBD2. The germline V gene encodes CDR1 NSQYPW and CDR2 LRSPGD (reference sequence). The CDR3 has 16 amino acids. Trimming cost V 0 bases and J 3 bases; bases outside gene matches: 3. CDR3 residues: CTCSADLGLGAETLYF. The CDR3 bases that were read are TGCACCTGCAGTGCAGATTTGGGACTGGGGGCAGAA.

This clone was seen only a few times. Gene names denote mouse genes. The CDR3 end falls 4 residues outside the read, so it is completed with the germline J gene. The V call is TRBV13-3, the J call TRBJ1-1, with TRBD1 as a possible D gene (5 bases). CDR3 length equals 14 residues. Germline V gene data show CDR1 as NNHDY and CDR2 as SYVADS. The CDR3 reads CASSFDWGGEEVFF. The sequenced CDR3 bases are TGTGCCAGCAGTTTCGACTGGGGGGGTGAA.

As regards this clone: The protein given in TCRdb and the translation of the DNA differ at residue 8, and the sequence presented here derives from the DNA. These gene names are mouse names. The read comes to an end 3 residues before the CDR3 does, leaving the germline J gene to fill in the end. This sequence joins TRBV13-2 and TRBJ1-3; D ambiguous. CDR3 length equals 11 residues. Per the germline V gene, CDR1 is NNHNN and CDR2 is SYGAGS (reference sequence). The sequenced CDR3 bases are TGTGCCAGCGGTGAAGACATAGCG. Encoded protein: CASGEDIA. Given in full, the CDR3 is CASGEDIALYF.

This clone was counted between two and nine times. Each gene name is a mouse one. The read stops 4 residues short of the end of the CDR3; the missing end is completed from the germline J gene. This chain connects TRBV13-3 to TRBJ2-2, with D maybe TRBD1 (6 bases). CDR3 length equals 16 residues. Trimming stripped 4 bases from V and 1 base from J, with 14 bases between. Germline V gene sequence: CDR1 NNHDY, CDR2 SYVADS. CDR3: CASSPGTNLNTGQLYF. The DNA read from the CDR3 is TGTGCCAGCAGTCCCGGGACAAACCTAAACACCGGG.

This clone turned up a few times. All gene names here are mouse names. The CDR3 goes on 4 residues after the read ends, and that part is filled in from the germline J gene. The chain joins TRBV31 to TRBJ2-1; TRBD1 agrees at 7 bases. Germline lookup yields CDR1 GKSSPN and CDR2 SITVG. V lost 3 bases and J lost 3; bases outside the gene matches: 2. CDR3 length equals 13 residues. CDR3 sequence reads: CAWSDRVYAEQFF. CDR3 DNA, as far as it was read: TGTGCCTGGAGCGACAGGGTCTATGCT.

This clone was detected a few times. The gene symbols are mouse symbols. The read ends 4 residues shy of where the CDR3 ends; the end is completed using the germline J gene. V gene TRBV13-2 combines with J gene TRBJ1-2; a possible D gene is TRBD1 (6 bases). With 1 base removed from V and 3 bases from J, the gap between germline ends came to 7 bases. Germline assignment: CDR1 NNHNN and CDR2 SYGAGS (reference sequence). This CDR3 spans 13 amino acids. The CDR3 DNA, read in part, is TGTGCCAGCGGTGATTACAGGGACTCC. Protein: CASGDYRDS. In full, the CDR3 is CASGDYRDSDYTF.

This clone has just a few counts. Germline and genes: mouse. The CDR3 end falls 4 residues outside the read, so it is completed with the germline J gene. The V and J genes are TRBV13-2 and TRBJ2-7, with 11 bases lining up with TRBD1. Germline values: CDR1 NNHNN, CDR2 SYGAGS (reference sequence). This CDR3 region has 15 residues. CDR3 protein: CASGDAPDRGHEQYF. Incomplete CDR3 DNA: TGTGCCAGCGGTGATGCACCGGACAGGGGGCAT.

This clone was seen a handful of times. The genes and germline here are from mouse. The read ends 4 residues before the CDR3 terminus; that terminus is restored from the germline J gene. The chain carries TRBV13-3 and TRBJ2-5; the match to TRBD2 covers 10 bases. This CDR3 is 15 amino acids long. Germline V gives CDR1 NNHDY, CDR2 SYVADS. V lost 4 bases and J lost 1; bases outside the gene matches: 3. The covered CDR3 bases are TGTGCCAGCAGTCACGGACTGGGGGACCAAGAC. Its protein is CASSHGLGDQD. From start to end, the CDR3 is CASSHGLGDQDTQYF.

This clone was counted only a few times. Translating the DNA gives a protein that differs from the TCRdb entry at residue 12; the protein shown here is that DNA translation. The gene symbols are mouse symbols. The CDR3 is CASSERGGDNSPLYF. The sequenced CDR3 bases are TGTGCCAGCAGTGAGCGAGGGGGGGATAATTCGCCC. This chain uses TRBV13-3 with TRBJ1-6; perhaps TRBD1 as D (6 bases). Coverage ceases 3 residues before the CDR3 finishes, and the germline J gene fills in the end. TRBJ1-6 is classed as an ORF, of uncertain function. Trimming pared 2 bases from V and 5 bases from J, leaving 11 bases between. The CDR3 has 15 amino acids. Germline V gives CDR1 NNHDY, CDR2 SYVADS.

Of note for this clone: The gene names here belong to mouse. This CDR3 reads CASGDAGTGTEVFF. The covered CDR3 bases are TGTGCCAGCGGTGACGCCGGGACAGGGACA. The V call is TRBV13-2, the J call TRBJ1-1; TRBD1 agrees at 9 bases. From the germline J gene comes the end of the CDR3, since the read stops 4 residues before it. CDR1 is NNHNN and CDR2 is SYGAGS in the germline V gene (reference sequence). This CDR3 comprises 14 residues.

In regard to this clone: Genes and germline come from the mouse. From the germline J gene comes the end of the CDR3, since the read stops 4 residues before it. The chain combines TRBV19 with TRBJ1-1; 8 bases fit TRBD1. The V segment lost 3 bases and the J segment 3 bases; nucleotides outside the gene matches: 4. The CDR3 consists of 14 residues. Germline loops: CDR1 FNHDT, CDR2 SITEND (reference sequence). The CDR3 protein is CASSTDRGDTEVFF. The sequenced CDR3 bases are TGTGCCAGCAGTACTGACAGGGGTGACACA.

This clone has only a few counts. Gene and germline names: mouse. Coverage ceases 4 residues before the CDR3 finishes, and the germline J gene fills in the end. J is TRBJ2-2 and V is TRBV13-2; D gene unclear. CDR3 length equals 13 residues. Germline loops: CDR1 NNHNN, CDR2 SYGAGS (reference sequence). The CDR3 DNA, read in part, is TGTGCCAGCGGTGACAGGTTCGGCGGG. Translating it yields CASGDRFGG. In full, the CDR3 is CASGDRFGGQLYF.

The sample holds many counts of this clone. Given the absence of the conserved phenylalanine or tryptophan at the CDR3 end, a read error is likely. The limits of the CDR3 on the DNA are not certain, so only TCRdb's listed CDR3 is given. Genes and germline come from the mouse. J is TRBJ1-7 and V is TRBV17; no DNA check was done on the table's D call, TRBD1. TRBJ1-7 has ORF status, its function being uncertain. Germline lookup yields CDR1 MNHDT and CDR2 YYDKIL. The CDR3 is made up of 8 amino acids, end residues included. The CDR3 spells CASSRVDH.

This clone was seen a handful of times. All gene names here are mouse names. The read ends 4 residues shy of where the CDR3 ends; the end is completed using the germline J gene. This sequence joins TRBV1 and TRBJ2-3, with D hard to call. V shed 3 bases and J shed 0 bases, with 13 bases lying between them. Germline values: CDR1 NSQYPW, CDR2 LRSPGD (reference sequence). The CDR3 extends over 16 amino acids. Here the CDR3 reads CTCSATKKPSAETLYF. The sequenced part of the CDR3 DNA is TGCACCTGCAGTGCGACAAAAAAACCTAGTGCAGAA.

This clone was recorded a few times. Here the gene names and germline are mouse. The CDR3 extends 4 residues past the end of the read, so its final part is completed from the germline J gene. The chain employs TRBV13-3 and TRBJ2-1; maybe TRBD1 (6 bases). The V end was cut by 6 bases, the J end by 0 bases, with 13 bases between. CDR3 size: 15 residues. Germline V gene lookup returns CDR1 NNHDY and CDR2 SYVADS. CDR3 region: CASTRDKLNYAEQFF. CDR3 bases read: TGTGCCAGCACCCGGGACAAACTTAACTATGCT.

This clone was picked up a small number of times. Genes and germline are mouse. The CDR3 end falls 4 residues outside the read, so it is completed with the germline J gene. This chain joins TRBV19 and TRBJ2-3, with TRBD2 matching over 11 bases. Germline V gives CDR1 FNHDT, CDR2 SITEND (reference sequence). The V gene end was trimmed by 5 bases and the J gene end by 0 bases; junction bases not matched to a gene: 8. This CDR3 spans 17 amino acids. This chain's CDR3 is CASRILTGGVSAETLYF. The CDR3 DNA, read in part, is TGTGCCAGCAGGATCCTGACTGGGGGGGTTAGTGCAGAA.